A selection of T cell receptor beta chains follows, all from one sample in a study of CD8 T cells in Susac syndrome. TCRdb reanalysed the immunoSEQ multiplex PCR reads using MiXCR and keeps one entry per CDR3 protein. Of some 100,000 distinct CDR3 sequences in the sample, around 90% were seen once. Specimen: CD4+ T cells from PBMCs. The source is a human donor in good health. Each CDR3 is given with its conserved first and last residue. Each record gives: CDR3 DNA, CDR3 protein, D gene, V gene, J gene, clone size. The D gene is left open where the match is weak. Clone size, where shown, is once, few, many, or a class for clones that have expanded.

TGTGCCAGCCAGCAGGGACTCTACTCCTACGAGCAGTACTTC	CASQQGLYSYEQYF	-	TRBV12-3/TRBV12-4	TRBJ2-7	-
TGTGCGGCAGGACTTACAGCAGGGGAGCTGTTTTTT	CAAGLTAGELFF	-	TRBV7-6	TRBJ2-2	-
TGTGCCACCGCGACCAAGGGTATCTACGAGCAGTACTTC	CATATKGIYEQYF	-	TRBV15	TRBJ2-7	-
TGTGCCAGCAGTGATTCAAGGGGCTCCTACAATGAGCAGTTCTTC	CASSDSRGSYNEQFF	-	TRBV2	TRBJ2-1	-
TGTGCCAGCAGCTTGGGAGGGGACAATAATGAAAAACTGTTTTTT	CASSLGGDNNEKLFF	-	TRBV5-4	TRBJ1-4	-
TGTGCCAGCAGCCTCTGGACTACCGATGAGCAGTTCTTC	CASSLWTTDEQFF	-	TRBV27	TRBJ2-1	-
TGCAGTGCTTCCCGGACAGGAAAATCACCCCTCCACTTT	CSASRTGKSPLHF	TRBD1	TRBV20-1	TRBJ1-6	-
TGTGCCAGTACTTGGGACAGCGACTATGGCTACACCTTC	CASTWDSDYGYTF	TRBD1	TRBV19	TRBJ1-2	-
TGTGCCAGCAGCCAGGGCATGTTTTACGAGCAGTACTTC	CASSQGMFYEQYF	-	TRBV14	TRBJ2-7	once
TGCAGCGTACCCGACAGGGTCTCCTACAATGAGCAGTTCTTC	CSVPDRVSYNEQFF	TRBD1	TRBV29-1	TRBJ2-1	-
TGTGCCAGTAGTATAGTAGGAACAGGGATCCAGCCCCAGCATTTT	CASSIVGTGIQPQHF	-	TRBV19	TRBJ1-5	-
TGTGCCATCAGTGAGATTCAATTCGATGAGCAGTTCTTC	CAISEIQFDEQFF	-	TRBV10-3	TRBJ2-1	-
TGCAGTGCCGACGGACTAGCGGGGTACAATGAGCAGTTCTTC	CSADGLAGYNEQFF	TRBD2	TRBV20-1	TRBJ2-1	few
TGCAGTGCTGCATCCTCTGGGGCCAACGTCCTGACTTTC	CSAASSGANVLTF	-	TRBV20-1	TRBJ2-6	-
TGTGCCAGCAGCTTCTTGGGCTCCTACAATGAGCAGTTCTTC	CASSFLGSYNEQFF	-	TRBV7-2	TRBJ2-1	-
TGCAGTGCTAGACGGACAGGGGAGGACTATGGCTACACCTTC	CSARRTGEDYGYTF	TRBD1	TRBV20-1	TRBJ1-2	-
TGCAGTGCCCCCCGAAATAGCGGGAGGAGCTACGAGCAGTACTTC	CSAPRNSGRSYEQYF	TRBD2	TRBV20-1	TRBJ2-7	-
TGTGCCAGCAGCCTCGGACTAGCGGGGGCCTACGAGCAGTACTTC	CASSLGLAGAYEQYF	TRBD2	TRBV4-3	TRBJ2-7	few
TGCAGCGTCGGGGGACAGCTCACTTCCCCCTCCTACGAGCAGTACTTC	CSVGGQLTSPSYEQYF	-	TRBV29-1	TRBJ2-7	few
TGCGCCAGCAGCATAGGACTGGAAGCTTTCTTT	CASSIGLEAFF	-	TRBV5-1	TRBJ1-1	-
TGTGCTAGCAGCACCGGGACAAAAGAGACCCAGTACTTC	CASSTGTKETQYF	-	TRBV7-7	TRBJ2-5	-
TGTGCCAGCAGCTTAGCGTTCAGGGGGGGGGAGACCCAGTACTTC	CASSLAFRGGETQYF	-	TRBV7-8	TRBJ2-5	once
TGTGCCAGCAGCCGGACAGGGGGCGCGGAAAATGAGCAGTTCTTC	CASSRTGGAENEQFF	TRBD1	TRBV12-3/TRBV12-4	TRBJ2-1	-
TGTGCCTGGATGGGCCGGGCTCCTAACTATGGCTACACCTTC	CAWMGRAPNYGYTF	-	TRBV30	TRBJ1-2	-
TGTGCCAGCAGTGGACAGCTCTATGGCTACACCTTC	CASSGQLYGYTF	-	TRBV12-3/TRBV12-4	TRBJ1-2	-
TGCGCCAGCAGCCACGGACAGGGCGGCACTGAAGCTTTCTTT	CASSHGQGGTEAFF	TRBD1	TRBV5-1	TRBJ1-1	-
TGTGCCAGCAGCGTATCCCAGGGTGAGGGGCGGATATGGTCGAGTCAAGAGACCCAGTACTTC	CASSVSQGEGRIWSSQETQYF	-	TRBV9	TRBJ2-5	-
TGCAGCGTGGGGCCCTCCAAATTATCTAGCACAGATACGCAGTATTTT	CSVGPSKLSSTDTQYF	-	TRBV29-1	TRBJ2-3	-
TGTGCCAGCGCCCAGGGATACCCTAACTATGGCTACACCTTC	CASAQGYPNYGYTF	-	TRBV7-9	TRBJ1-2	-
TGTGCCAGCAGCTTAGCGGACAGGGACAGCACAGATACGCAGTATTTT	CASSLADRDSTDTQYF	TRBD1	TRBV7-6	TRBJ2-3	once
TGTGCCACCGACGGAGAGACCCAGTACTTC	CATDGETQYF	-	TRBV24-1	TRBJ2-5	-
TGCGCCAGCAGTACGGGTGCAGGGATAGACACAGATACGCAGTATTTT	CASSTGAGIDTDTQYF	-	TRBV5-1	TRBJ2-3	-
TGTGCCAGCAGCGGTAGCGGGGGGACCTACGAGCAGTACTTC	CASSGSGGTYEQYF	TRBD2	TRBV9	TRBJ2-7	-
TGTGCCAGCAGGACAGTCGATAGCAATCAGCCCCAGCATTTT	CASRTVDSNQPQHF	-	TRBV6-2/TRBV6-3	TRBJ1-5	-
TGCGCCAGCAGCTCACTAGCGGGAGGATCTAGTGAGCAGTTCTTC	CASSSLAGGSSEQFF	TRBD2	TRBV5-1	TRBJ2-1	-
TGCAGCGTTGGTAACCAAGAGGCCCAGTACTTC	CSVGNQEAQYF	-	TRBV29-1	TRBJ2-5	-
TGTGCCAGCAGCCAAGATCGAGTCGTGAGCGGCACAGATACGCAGTATTTT	CASSQDRVVSGTDTQYF	-	TRBV4-2	TRBJ2-3	-
TGTGCCAGCAGCTTAGGGGGGGCGCGGGAGGACACTGAAGCTTTCTTT	CASSLGGAREDTEAFF	-	TRBV11-3	TRBJ1-1	-
TGTGCCAGCAGTGAAGTTTTGGGGACTAGCGGGGGGGCCTCGTACTTC	CASSEVLGTSGGASYF	TRBD2	TRBV6-1	TRBJ2-4	-
TGTGCCAGCAGCTGGACAGGGCCGAGCTCCTATAATTCACCCCTCCACTTT	CASSWTGPSSYNSPLHF	TRBD1	TRBV6-1	TRBJ1-6	-
TGTGCCAGTAGTCACCAGGGGGACGCCACTGAAGCTTTCTTT	CASSHQGDATEAFF	TRBD1	TRBV19	TRBJ1-1	-
TGCAGTGCTAGAGACTACGTGACAGCTAACTATGGCTACACCTTC	CSARDYVTANYGYTF	-	TRBV20-1	TRBJ1-2	-
TGTGCCAGCTCATATGGAGGACGTGGCTACACCTTC	CASSYGGRGYTF	-	TRBV18	TRBJ1-2	-
TGTGCCAGCAGTTTCGGGTACAACACTGAAGCTTTCTTT	CASSFGYNTEAFF	-	TRBV7-2	TRBJ1-1	once
TGTGCCAGCAGTTTATTGGCAGGAGAGAATGGCTACACCTTC	CASSLLAGENGYTF	-	TRBV28	TRBJ1-2	-
TGTGCCAGCAGCCAAGTCCGGGACTCTGGAAACACCATATATTTT	CASSQVRDSGNTIYF	-	TRBV4-2	TRBJ1-3	-
TGTGCCAGCACCTCGGGGAGAAGCGATTACGGAACTGAAGCTTTCTTT	CASTSGRSDYGTEAFF	-	TRBV27	TRBJ1-1	-
TGCGCCAGCAGCGTGACAGGGAACCGGGGCACAGATACGCAGTATTTT	CASSVTGNRGTDTQYF	TRBD1	TRBV5-1	TRBJ2-3	-
TGTGCCAGCAGTTTGGGGAGGGCGGACACTGAAGCTTTCTTT	CASSLGRADTEAFF	-	TRBV28	TRBJ1-1	-
TGTGCCACCAGTGATGGGGCTAGCGGGGCCCTACGGAATGAGCAGTTCTTC	CATSDGASGALRNEQFF	TRBD2	TRBV24-1	TRBJ2-1	-
TGTGCCAGCAGCCGCAGGGATGCCGGGGAGCTGTTTTTT	CASSRRDAGELFF	-	TRBV7-2	TRBJ2-2	-
TGTGCCAGCAGCTTAAGTGGGGGAGGGCCCCAATCGAATGAGCAGTTCTTC	CASSLSGGGPQSNEQFF	TRBD2	TRBV7-2	TRBJ2-1	-
TGTGCCAGCAGCCAAGCTTTTAACGAAGCTTTCTTT	CASSQAFNEAFF	-	TRBV4-2	TRBJ1-1	-
TGTGCCAGTGCCTTAGGCGGCGGGTCCTCCGGGGAGCTGTTTTTT	CASALGGGSSGELFF	-	TRBV7-9	TRBJ2-2	-
TGCAGTGCTAGAGATATGGGACTAGCGGGGGGGCGCGAGCAGTACTTC	CSARDMGLAGGREQYF	TRBD2	TRBV20-1	TRBJ2-7	-